This TCR beta chain comes out of a study of blood T cell repertoires in COVID-19. The CDR3 has 16 amino acids. The ends were cut back, 0 bases at V and 2 bases at J, with 14 bases in the middle. Germline loops: CDR1 MNHEY, CDR2 SVGAGI. Assay: immunoSEQ multiplex PCR; the TCRdb copy retains only in-frame clones and omits some. The sample consists of approximately 260,000 clones, 75% to 90% of them appearing once. The clonotype was recovered from a middle-aged woman with acute COVID-19. Sequencing input: PBMCs or T cells enriched from blood (not recorded which). This rearrangement joins TRBV6-5 to TRBJ2-7; D is perhaps TRBD2 (6 bases). CDR3 region: CASSYSRLGLAYEQYF. CDR3 DNA sequence: TGTGCCAGCAGTTACTCCAGACTGGGACTTGCCTACGAGCAGTACTTC.